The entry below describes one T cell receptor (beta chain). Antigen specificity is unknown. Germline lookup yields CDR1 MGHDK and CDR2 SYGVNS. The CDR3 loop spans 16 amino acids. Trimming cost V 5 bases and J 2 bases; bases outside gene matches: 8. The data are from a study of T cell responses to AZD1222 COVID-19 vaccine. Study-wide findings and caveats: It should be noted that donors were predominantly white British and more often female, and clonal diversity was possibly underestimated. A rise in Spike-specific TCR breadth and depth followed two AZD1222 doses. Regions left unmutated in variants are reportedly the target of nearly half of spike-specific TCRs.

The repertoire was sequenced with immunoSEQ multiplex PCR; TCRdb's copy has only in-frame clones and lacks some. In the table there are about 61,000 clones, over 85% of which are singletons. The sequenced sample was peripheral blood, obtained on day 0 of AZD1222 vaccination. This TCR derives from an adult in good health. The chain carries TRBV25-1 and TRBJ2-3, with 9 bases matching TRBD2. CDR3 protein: CASSPGERGDTDTQYF. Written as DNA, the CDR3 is TGTGCCAGCAGTCCTGGGGAGCGGGGGGACACAGATACGCAGTATTTT.